Here is one T cell receptor beta chain with its context. Its antigen is not known. Samples came from healthy bone marrow donors. The entry originates in a study of cytomegalovirus exposure and HLA in healthy donors. Whole-study results and caveats: Reported results showed that the classifier diagnosed cytomegalovirus status with high specificity and sensitivity. A later analysis appeared to link common viral pathogens to several of the most significant clusters. Upon later analysis, HLA-associated TCR beta chains proved more clonally expanded than other, equally common chains.

Germline V gene data show CDR1 as SGHAT and CDR2 as FQNNGV. J was trimmed by 5 bases and V by 6 bases; bases with no gene match: 10. The CDR3 covers 15 residues. It was with 60 Vbeta and 13 Jbeta primers that the PCR ran. Sequencing was performed with immunoSEQ multiplex PCR; in TCRdb, only in-frame clones are kept and a portion is missing. The sample shows 72,000 or so clones, around 75% of them seen only once. This receptor was identified in a woman younger than 45 in good health and CMV-seropositive. This chain links TRBV11-2 with TRBJ2-7; 10 bases are shared with TRBD1. The sequencing input was PBMCs. The CDR3 loop is CASSSLRDRGNEQYF. In nucleotides, the CDR3 is TGTGCCAGCAGTAGTCTCCGGGACAGGGGTAACGAGCAGTACTTC.